This TCR beta chain was recovered during a study of neurological immune-mediated disorders. Notes on the study in general: Subjects shared no identical expanded-clone CDR3 amino acid sequences, suggesting private TCR-beta repertoires in all groups.

This clonotype was observed at least ten times. Antigen specificity is unknown. The making of cDNA relied on 5'RACE with 10-nucleotide random UMIs. A single run covered 15-18 subjects with over 190 million TCR-beta sequences. MiXCR was run by TCRdb on the 5' RACE reads, yielding one entry per CDR3 protein. The sample consists of about 76,000 distinct CDR3 sequences, roughly 17% of them appearing once. Healthy controls comprised blood bank volunteers in Maryland, USA. Germline-derived CDR1 and CDR2 are DFQATT and SNEGSKA (reference sequence). V lost 1 base to trimming and J lost 2 bases; unmatched junction nucleotides: 6. This CDR3 is built from 16 residues.

This receptor was identified in a middle-aged woman in good health. This rearrangement joins TRBV20-1 to TRBJ2-2; 8 bases line up with TRBD2. What was sequenced was PBMCs. As DNA, the CDR3 is TGCAGTGCTAGAGGCTTAGCGGGGTCAAACACCGGGGAGCTGTTTTTT. This codes for CSARGLAGSNTGELFF.